These 15 T cell receptor beta chains were sequenced from one sample in a study of OX40 agonist ivuxolimab in advanced cancers. Method: immunoSEQ multiplex PCR; TCRdb's copy keeps in-frame clones and lacks some. The sample yields about 21,000 clones, roughly 84% seen once. Sequenced material: CD4+ or CD8+ T cells sorted from blood, taken in a trial of the OX40 agonist ivuxolimab. These receptors were collected from an adult with an advanced solid tumor such as melanoma, head and neck, liver or kidney cancer.

As to this clone: One junction end does not reproduce the germline sequence, and a read error may be involved. The CDR3 DNA follows: TGTGCCAGCAGTTGGGGACTAGCGTTCGAGCAGTACTTC. It translates to CASSWGLAFEQYF. This rearrangement joins TRBV10-3 to TRBJ2-7; 10 nucleotides agree with TRBD2. This CDR3 comprises 13 residues. The V gene's germline CDR1 is ENHRY and CDR2 SYGVKD.

This rearrangement joins TRBV6-1 to TRBJ2-7; 7 bases are shared with TRBD2. The V gene's germline CDR1 is MNHNS and CDR2 SASEGT. With 1 base clipped from V and 5 bases from J, the junction kept 17 bases outside the gene matches. This CDR3 contains 18 residues. The CDR3 region is CASSEGLAAPTLADEQYF. CDR3 DNA sequence: TGTGCCAGCAGTGAAGGGCTAGCGGCTCCGACCCTGGCGGACGAGCAGTACTTC.

The rearrangement joins TRBV6-6 to TRBJ1-1; maybe TRBD1 (5 bases). The germline V gene has CDR1 MNHNY and CDR2 SVGAGI (reference sequence). The CDR3 has 13 residues. With 7 bases removed from V and 11 bases from J, the gap between germline ends came to 20 bases. For the CDR3, the DNA is TGTGCCAGCATCCCCGGGGGGTCAGCGCCGGCTTTCTTT. It specifies CASIPGGSAPAFF.

The CDR3 reads CASSEIGTSGAGGLTDTQYF. The CDR3 bases are TGTGCCAGCAGTGAGATTGGGACTAGCGGGGCCGGTGGGCTCACAGATACGCAGTATTTT. The rearrangement links TRBV4-2 to TRBJ2-3; 13 nucleotides match TRBD2. The V segment lost 6 bases and the J segment 2 bases; nucleotides outside the gene matches: 17. The CDR3 is 20 amino acids. Looked up from germline, CDR1 is LGHNA and CDR2 is YNFKEQ.

The chain couples TRBV28 to TRBJ2-1; 8 nucleotides align to TRBD2. Germline trimming cut 4 bases from V and 9 bases from J; bases unmatched to any gene: 8. The CDR3 has 14 residues. Germline assignment: CDR1 MDHEN and CDR2 SYDVKM. The CDR3 DNA reads TGTGCCAGCAGTTGGGCGGGGGGCTCTAGTGAGCAGTTCTTC. Amino acid sequence: CASSWAGGSSEQFF.

This clone appeared once. The chain uses TRBV6-5 and TRBJ2-2; D not certain. V lost 7 bases to trimming and J lost 0 bases, with 9 bases between them. CDR1 is MNHEY, CDR2 SVGAGI, per germline. The CDR3 has 14 residues. The CDR3 DNA is TGTGCCAGCACGACGGAATCGAACACCGGGGAGCTGTTTTTT. Translated, it gives CASTTESNTGELFF.

The genes are TRBV6-5 and TRBJ1-1, with D unclear. CDR3 size: 15 residues. Trimming took 8 bases from V and 1 from J, leaving 17 bases between them. Germline CDR1 is MNHEY and CDR2 is SVGAGI. The CDR3 region has the DNA TGTGCCAGCCAAGCTACCTGGACCTCGAACACTGAAGCTTTCTTT. Residues: CASQATWTSNTEAFF.

The CDR3 is CANQGSTEAFF. The CDR3 DNA reads as TGTGCCAACCAGGGGAGCACTGAAGCTTTCTTT. This chain connects TRBV2 to TRBJ1-1, with a weak D call TRBD1 (6 bases). From germline, CDR1 is SNHLY and CDR2 FYNNEI. Trimming stripped 10 bases from V and 4 bases from J, with 10 bases between. The CDR3 has 11 residues.

The chain combines TRBV19 with TRBJ2-3, with 10 positions matching TRBD2. The ends lost 3 bases at V and 4 bases at J; junction bases unmatched: 4. The CDR3 spans 15 residues. Germline CDR1 reads LNHDA; CDR2 reads SQIVND (reference sequence). The chain's CDR3 is CASSITSGVPDTQYF. Written as DNA, the CDR3 is TGTGCCAGTAGTATCACTAGCGGGGTCCCAGATACGCAGTATTTT.

This clone appeared a single time. The chain combines TRBV28 with TRBJ1-1; weak D call: TRBD1 (5 bases). This CDR3 has 14 residues. From germline, CDR1 is MDHEN and CDR2 SYDVKM. Trimming stripped 4 bases from V and 0 bases from J, with 9 bases between. The CDR3 is CASSSRGMNTEAFF. CDR3 nucleotide sequence: TGTGCCAGCAGTTCGCGGGGCATGAACACTGAAGCTTTCTTT.

This clone was seen only once. V usage is TRBV6-6 and J usage is TRBJ1-1, with D possibly being TRBD1 (6 bases). This CDR3 spans 14 amino acids. In germline, CDR1 is MNHNY, CDR2 SVGAGI (reference sequence). V was cut by 6 bases and J by 1 base, with 12 bases left in between. CDR3 protein: CASRRGAANTEAFF. CDR3 sequence (DNA): TGTGCCAGCAGGAGGGGGGCGGCGAACACTGAAGCTTTCTTT.

This clone was found once. The gene calls are TRBV9 and TRBJ2-3; D ambiguous. The CDR3 length is 11 residues. V lost 5 bases and J lost 3, with 4 bases in between. Germline V gene data show CDR1 as SGDLS and CDR2 as YYNGEE. CDR3 DNA: TGTGCCAGCAGGTCAACAGATACGCAGTATTTT. This sequence encodes CASRSTDTQYF.

This sequence joins TRBV6-1 and TRBJ1-1; D is possibly TRBD1 (6 bases). Trimming removed 2 bases at V and 4 bases at J, with 14 bases between. Germline V lookup: CDR1 MNHNS, CDR2 SASEGT. CDR3 length: 15 amino acids. DNA of the CDR3: TGTGCCAGCAGTGAAAGGCCTGGGGGGCCCACTGAAGCTTTCTTT. This encodes CASSERPGGPTEAFF.

This chain joins TRBV9 and TRBJ2-5; weak D call: TRBD2 (5 bases). The V end lost 4 bases, the J end lost 3 bases, and 16 bases lay between the germline ends. The germline V gene encodes CDR1 SGDLS and CDR2 YYNGEE. This CDR3 spans 15 amino acids. This CDR3 is CASSLGADVKETQYF. In DNA, the CDR3 is TGTGCCAGCAGCCTCGGAGCGGACGTTAAAGAGACCCAGTACTTC. Full variable domain (missing parts from reference TRBV9 and TRBJ2-5): DSGVTQTPKHLITATGQRVTLRCSPRSGDLSVYWYQQSLDQGLQFLIQYYNGEERAKGNILERFSAQQFPDLHSELNLSSLELGDSALYFCASSLGADVKETQYFGPGTRLLVL.

V and J are TRBV6-8 and TRBJ1-5; tentative D call: TRBD1 (5 bases). Germline V CDR1 and CDR2: MNHGY, SAAAGT. The V end was cut by 7 bases, the J end by 0 bases, with 19 bases between. CDR3 length: 17 amino acids. CDR3 region: CASNPLDRRYSNQPQHF. The CDR3 nucleotides are TGTGCCAGCAATCCCTTAGACAGACGTTATAGCAATCAGCCCCAGCATTTT.